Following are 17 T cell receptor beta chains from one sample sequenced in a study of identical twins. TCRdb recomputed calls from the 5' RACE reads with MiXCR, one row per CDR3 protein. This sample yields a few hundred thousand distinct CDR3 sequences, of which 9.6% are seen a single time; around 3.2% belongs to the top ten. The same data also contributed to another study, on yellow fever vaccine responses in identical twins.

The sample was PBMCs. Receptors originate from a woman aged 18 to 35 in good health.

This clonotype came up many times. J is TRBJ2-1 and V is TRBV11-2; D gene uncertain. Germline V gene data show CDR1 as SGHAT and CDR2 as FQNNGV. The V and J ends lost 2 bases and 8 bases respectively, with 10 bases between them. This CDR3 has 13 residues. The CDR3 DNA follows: TGTGCCAGCAGCTTAATATGGCAGGATGAGCAGTTCTTC. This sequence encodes CASSLIWQDEQFF.

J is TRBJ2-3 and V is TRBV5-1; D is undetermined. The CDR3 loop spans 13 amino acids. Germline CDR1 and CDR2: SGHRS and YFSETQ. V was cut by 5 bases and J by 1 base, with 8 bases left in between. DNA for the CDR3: TGCGCCAGCAGTAATACGGGCACAGATACGCAGTATTTT. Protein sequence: CASSNTGTDTQYF.

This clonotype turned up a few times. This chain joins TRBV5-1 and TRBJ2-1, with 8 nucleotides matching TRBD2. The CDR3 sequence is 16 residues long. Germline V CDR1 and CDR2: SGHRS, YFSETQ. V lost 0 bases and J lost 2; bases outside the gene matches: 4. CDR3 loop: CASSLERGGPYNEQFF. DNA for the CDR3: TGCGCCAGCAGCTTGGAACGGGGGGGCCCCTACAATGAGCAGTTCTTC. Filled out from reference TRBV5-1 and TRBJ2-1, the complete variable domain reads KAGVTQTPRYLIKTRGQQVTLSCSPISGHRSVSWYQQTPGQGLQFLFEYFSETQRNKGNFPGRFSGRQFSNSRSEMNVSTLELGDSALYLCASSLERGGPYNEQFFGPGTRLTVL.

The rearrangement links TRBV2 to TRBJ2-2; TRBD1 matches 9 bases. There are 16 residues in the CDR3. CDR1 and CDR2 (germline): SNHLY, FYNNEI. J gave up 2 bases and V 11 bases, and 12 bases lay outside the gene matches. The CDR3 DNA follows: TGTGCCGGTTGGGCCGGGACAGGGAAAAACACCGGGGAGCTGTTTTTT. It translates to CAGWAGTGKNTGELFF.

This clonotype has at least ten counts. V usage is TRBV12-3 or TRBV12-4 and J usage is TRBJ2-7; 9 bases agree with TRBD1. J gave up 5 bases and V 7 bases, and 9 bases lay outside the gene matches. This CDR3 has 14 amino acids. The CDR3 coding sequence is TGTGCCAGCAAGTGGACAGGGGAAAGCGACGAGCAGTACTTC. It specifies CASKWTGESDEQYF.

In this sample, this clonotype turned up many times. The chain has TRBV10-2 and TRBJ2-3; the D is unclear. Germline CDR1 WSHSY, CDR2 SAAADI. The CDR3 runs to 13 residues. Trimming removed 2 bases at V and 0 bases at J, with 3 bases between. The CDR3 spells CASSEDSTDTQYF. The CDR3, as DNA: TGCGCCAGCAGTGAGGATAGCACAGATACGCAGTATTTT.

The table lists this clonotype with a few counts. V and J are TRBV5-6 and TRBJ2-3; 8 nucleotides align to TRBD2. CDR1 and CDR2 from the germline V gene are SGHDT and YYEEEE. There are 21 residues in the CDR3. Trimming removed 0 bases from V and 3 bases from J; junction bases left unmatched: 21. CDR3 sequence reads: CASSLVTSRDYKTGGTDTQYF. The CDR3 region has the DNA TGTGCCAGCAGCTTGGTAACGTCCAGGGACTACAAAACGGGGGGGACAGATACGCAGTATTTT.

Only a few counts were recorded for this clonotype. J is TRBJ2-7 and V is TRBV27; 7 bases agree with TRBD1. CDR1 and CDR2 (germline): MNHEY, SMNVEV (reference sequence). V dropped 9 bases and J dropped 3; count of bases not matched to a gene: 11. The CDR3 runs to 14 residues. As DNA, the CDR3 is TGTGCCAGTCGAGCCGGGACAGAGGGCTACGAGCAGTACTTC. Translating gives CASRAGTEGYEQYF.

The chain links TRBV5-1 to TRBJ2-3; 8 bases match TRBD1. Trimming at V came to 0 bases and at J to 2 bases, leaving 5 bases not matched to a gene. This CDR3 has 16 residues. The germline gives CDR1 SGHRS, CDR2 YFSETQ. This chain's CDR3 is CASSLGGTGPTDTQYF. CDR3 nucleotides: TGCGCCAGCAGCTTGGGTGGGACAGGACCCACAGATACGCAGTATTTT.

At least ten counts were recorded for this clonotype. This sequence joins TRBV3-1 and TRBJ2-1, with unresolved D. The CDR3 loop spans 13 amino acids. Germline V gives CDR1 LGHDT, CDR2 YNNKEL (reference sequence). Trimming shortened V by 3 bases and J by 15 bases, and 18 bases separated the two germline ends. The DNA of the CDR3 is TGTGCCAGCAGCCATCGGACGCCCCCGAGCATGTTCTTC. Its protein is CASSHRTPPSMFF.

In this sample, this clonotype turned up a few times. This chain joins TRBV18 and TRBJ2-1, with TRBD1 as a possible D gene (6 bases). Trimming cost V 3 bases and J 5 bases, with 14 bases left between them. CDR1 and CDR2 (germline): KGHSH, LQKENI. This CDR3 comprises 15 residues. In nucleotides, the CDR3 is TGTGCCAGCTCACCCGGGACATCGGGGAACAATGAGCAGTTCTTC. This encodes CASSPGTSGNNEQFF.

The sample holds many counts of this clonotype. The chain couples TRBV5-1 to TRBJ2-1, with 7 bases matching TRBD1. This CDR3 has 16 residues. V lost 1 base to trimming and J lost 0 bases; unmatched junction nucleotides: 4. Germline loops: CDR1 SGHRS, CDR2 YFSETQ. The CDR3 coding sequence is TGCGCCAGCAGCTTGTCGGGACAGAGCTCCTACAATGAGCAGTTCTTC. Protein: CASSLSGQSSYNEQFF.

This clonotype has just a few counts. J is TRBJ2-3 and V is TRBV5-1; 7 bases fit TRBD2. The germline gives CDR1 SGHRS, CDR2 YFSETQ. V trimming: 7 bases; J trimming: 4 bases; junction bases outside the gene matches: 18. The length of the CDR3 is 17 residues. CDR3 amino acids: CASSSVLGGPLSDTQYF. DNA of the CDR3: TGCGCCAGCTCTTCGGTCCTGGGAGGGCCTTTATCAGATACGCAGTATTTT.

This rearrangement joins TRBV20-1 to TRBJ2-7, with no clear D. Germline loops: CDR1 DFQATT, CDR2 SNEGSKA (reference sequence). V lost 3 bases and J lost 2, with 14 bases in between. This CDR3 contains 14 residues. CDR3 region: CSASLARTAYEQYF. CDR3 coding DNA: TGCAGTGCTAGCCTGGCTCGGACCGCCTACGAGCAGTACTTC.

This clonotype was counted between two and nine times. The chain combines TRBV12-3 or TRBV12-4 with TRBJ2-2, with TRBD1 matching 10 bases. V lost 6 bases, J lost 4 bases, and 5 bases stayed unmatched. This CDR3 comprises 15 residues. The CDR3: CASRDRGLATGELFF. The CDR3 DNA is TGTGCCAGCAGGGACAGGGGGTTAGCCACCGGGGAGCTGTTTTTT.

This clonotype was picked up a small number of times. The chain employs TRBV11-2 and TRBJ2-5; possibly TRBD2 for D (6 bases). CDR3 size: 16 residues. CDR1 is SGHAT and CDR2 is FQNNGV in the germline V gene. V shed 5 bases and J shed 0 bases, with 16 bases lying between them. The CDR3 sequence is CASSPTLAGNQETQYF. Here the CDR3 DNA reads TGTGCCAGCAGCCCCACCCTGGCGGGAAACCAAGAGACCCAGTACTTC.

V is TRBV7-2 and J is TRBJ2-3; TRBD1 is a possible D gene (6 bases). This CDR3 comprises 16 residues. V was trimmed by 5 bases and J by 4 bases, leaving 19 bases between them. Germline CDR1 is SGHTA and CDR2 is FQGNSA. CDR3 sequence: CASSRDVGTRSDTQYF. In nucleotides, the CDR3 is TGTGCCAGCAGCCGCGACGTCGGGACACGATCAGATACGCAGTATTTT.